This passage covers 18 T cell receptor beta chains from one sample sequenced in a study of T cell changes during pregnancy in multiple sclerosis. Measured with immunoSEQ multiplex PCR; TCRdb has only the in-frame clones, and not every one. The sample consists of approximately 33,000 clones, around 88% of them appearing once. The material was CD4+ T cells from peripheral blood mononuclear cells, obtained in the first trimester of pregnancy. The source of these receptors is a female donor in good health, enrolled as a control in a pregnancy study.

The chain links TRBV9 to TRBJ2-5; 8 bases line up with TRBD2. Germline CDR1 reads SGDLS; CDR2 reads YYNGEE. The V segment lost 3 bases and the J segment 4 bases; nucleotides outside the gene matches: 11. CDR3 length equals 16 residues. This chain's CDR3 is CASSATHGGALETQYF. The CDR3 DNA is TGTGCCAGCAGCGCCACCCACGGGGGGGCCTTAGAGACCCAGTACTTC.

V and J are TRBV19 and TRBJ1-2; weak D call: TRBD1 (5 bases). The CDR3 has 13 residues. The V and J ends lost 3 bases and 4 bases respectively, with 9 bases between them. CDR1 is LNHDA, CDR2 SQIVND, per germline (reference sequence). CDR3 residues: CASSIQGVYGYTF. CDR3 coding DNA: TGTGCCAGTAGTATTCAGGGCGTCTATGGCTACACCTTC.

This sequence joins TRBV9 and TRBJ2-3; 10 positions match TRBD2. CDR1 and CDR2 (germline): SGDLS, YYNGEE. This CDR3 has 14 amino acids. V gave up 3 bases and J gave up 9 bases; unmatched junction bases: 7. The CDR3: CASSGGLAGDTQYF. The CDR3 nucleotides read TGTGCCAGCAGCGGGGGGCTAGCGGGGGACACGCAGTATTTT.

V and J are TRBV7-2 and TRBJ1-5; TRBD1 matches 7 bases. From germline, CDR1 is SGHTA and CDR2 FQGNSA. The CDR3 runs to 15 residues. The V segment lost 6 bases and the J segment 0 bases; nucleotides outside the gene matches: 5. CDR3 in DNA: TGTGCCAGCAGTCGACAGGGATATAGCAATCAGCCCCAGCATTTT. Encoded protein: CASSRQGYSNQPQHF. Full variable domain (rest looked up from reference TRBV7-2 and TRBJ1-5): GAGVSQSPSNKVTEKGKDVELRCDPISGHTALYWYRQSLGQGLEFLIYFQGNSAPDKSGLPSDRFSAERTGGSVSTLTIQRTQQEDSAVYLCASSRQGYSNQPQHFGDGTRLSIL.

The rearrangement joins TRBV13 to TRBJ1-1; 9 bases are shared with TRBD1. V lost 5 bases, J lost 3 bases, and 7 bases stayed unmatched. Germline V CDR1 and CDR2: PRHDT, FYEKMQ (reference sequence). The CDR3 runs to 15 residues. The CDR3 loop is CASSQGQGVHTEAFF. The CDR3 DNA reads TGTGCCAGCAGCCAGGGACAGGGCGTGCACACTGAAGCTTTCTTT.

This sequence joins TRBV7-9 and TRBJ2-5, with 8 bases that match TRBD1. The V gene's germline CDR1 is SEHNR and CDR2 FQNEAQ (reference sequence). The length of the CDR3 is 15 residues. V shed 0 bases, J shed 5 bases, and the junction held 5 bases outside the gene matches. This chain's CDR3 is CASSLARTGTETQYF. Written as DNA, the CDR3 is TGTGCCAGCAGCTTAGCTCGGACAGGGACGGAGACCCAGTACTTC.

The V call is TRBV6-1, the J call TRBJ1-5; no definite D call. CDR1 is MNHNS, CDR2 SASEGT, per germline. Trimming stripped 1 base from V and 0 bases from J, with 10 bases between. The CDR3 spans 16 residues. The CDR3 spells CASSEVMTNSNQPQHF. The CDR3 DNA sequence: TGTGCCAGCAGTGAAGTGATGACTAATAGCAATCAGCCCCAGCATTTT.

The V call is TRBV5-8, the J call TRBJ1-4; possibly TRBD1 for D (6 bases). V gave up 3 bases and J gave up 8 bases, with 20 bases separating them. Germline loops: CDR1 SGHTS, CDR2 YDEGEE. The CDR3 has 16 residues. CDR3 nucleotides: TGTGCCAGCAGCTCAAATACAGGGTTTGGCGGAGAAAAACTGTTTTTT. It yields the protein CASSSNTGFGGEKLFF.

The rearrangement links TRBV2 to TRBJ2-7; 8 bases fit TRBD1. V lost 6 bases, J lost 3 bases, and 7 bases stayed unmatched. CDR3 size: 14 residues. Germline CDR1 reads SNHLY; CDR2 reads FYNNEI. The CDR3 coding sequence is TGTGCCAGCAGGGACAGGGCTGGTAGCTACGAGCAGTACTTC. This codes for CASRDRAGSYEQYF.

The J gene is TRBJ2-7, the V gene TRBV10-3; 12 bases map to TRBD2. The V gene end was trimmed by 8 bases and the J gene end by 0 bases; junction bases not matched to a gene: 5. The CDR3 consists of 15 residues. Germline values: CDR1 ENHRY, CDR2 SYGVKD. The DNA of the CDR3 is TGTGCCATCCGGACTAGCGGGAACTACTCCTACGAGCAGTACTTC. It yields the protein CAIRTSGNYSYEQYF.

The genes are TRBV11-3 and TRBJ2-1; D is possibly TRBD2 (5 bases). The CDR3 has 17 residues. Germline V lookup: CDR1 SGHNT, CDR2 YENEEA. V dropped 4 bases and J dropped 5 bases, with 21 bases sitting between them. Written as DNA, the CDR3 is TGTGCCAGCAGCTACCCACCGCGTCCGACGGGGAACAATGAGCAGTTCTTC. It codes for CASSYPPRPTGNNEQFF.

The chain uses TRBV19 and TRBJ1-2; the D gene is possibly TRBD1 (6 bases). Germline assignment: CDR1 LNHDA and CDR2 SQIVND (reference sequence). This CDR3 is built from 12 residues. V was cut by 4 bases and J by 8 bases, with 11 bases left in between. Here the CDR3 reads CASSNRALGYTF. In DNA, the CDR3 is TGTGCCAGTAGTAACAGGGCTTTGGGCTACACCTTC.

This clone was counted only a few times. The chain links TRBV5-4 to TRBJ1-5; 7 nucleotides line up with TRBD1. CDR1 is SGHNT, CDR2 YYREEE, per germline (reference sequence). The CDR3 sequence is 16 residues long. The J segment lost 1 base and the V segment lost 2 bases, leaving 6 bases of the junction unmatched. CDR3 region: CASSLKGQPSNQPQHF. As DNA, the CDR3 is TGTGCCAGCAGCTTAAAGGGACAGCCAAGCAATCAGCCCCAGCATTTT.

The rearrangement joins TRBV7-3 to TRBJ2-2, with D possibly TRBD2 on 6 matching bases. The CDR3 is 16 residues long. The germline V gene has CDR1 SGHTA and CDR2 FQGTGA. Trimming left V 6 bases short and J 0 bases short, with 14 bases between. CDR3 amino acids: CASRWGLAPNTGELFF. CDR3 DNA: TGTGCCAGCAGATGGGGTCTAGCGCCGAACACCGGGGAGCTGTTTTTT. Filled out from reference TRBV7-3 and TRBJ2-2, the complete variable domain reads GAGVSQTPSNKVTEKGKYVELRCDPISGHTALYWYRQSLGQGPEFLIYFQGTGAADDSGLPNDRFFAVRPEGSVSTLKIQRTERGDSAVYLCASRWGLAPNTGELFFGEGSRLTVL.

This sequence joins TRBV19 and TRBJ1-5; D is possibly TRBD1 (5 bases). CDR1 and CDR2 from the germline V gene are LNHDA and SQIVND (reference sequence). The CDR3 covers 13 residues. V lost 3 bases and J 9 bases, leaving 12 bases between the germline ends. The CDR3: CASSMSSGGPQHF. The CDR3 bases are TGTGCCAGTAGTATGTCCTCCGGGGGGCCCCAGCATTTT.

This clone was seen just once. This chain joins TRBV9 and TRBJ1-3, with D hard to call. The V gene's germline CDR1 is SGDLS and CDR2 YYNGEE. The V gene lost 1 base and the J gene lost 2 bases, with 10 bases spanning the gap. The CDR3 is 15 residues long. The CDR3 nucleotides read TGTGCCAGCAGCGTAACTCCGGGAGCTGGAAACACCATATATTTT. This gives the protein CASSVTPGAGNTIYF.

J is TRBJ2-2 and V is TRBV6-6; 7 bases map to TRBD2. V lost 8 bases and J lost 4; bases outside the gene matches: 7. The CDR3 extends over 14 amino acids. Germline lookup yields CDR1 MNHNY and CDR2 SVGAGI (reference sequence). CDR3 sequence (DNA): TGTGCCAGCGGGAACGGGGGGAGCACCGGGGAGCTGTTTTTT. It codes for CASGNGGSTGELFF.

This clone was seen once. V usage is TRBV5-4 and J usage is TRBJ2-5; D remains unclear. Per germline, CDR1 SGHNT and CDR2 YYREEE (reference sequence). Trimming removed 0 bases at V and 5 bases at J, with 8 bases between. The length of the CDR3 is 13 residues. CDR3 sequence (DNA): TGTGCCAGCAGCTTGGGATCAGCGGAGACCCAGTACTTC. It codes for CASSLGSAETQYF.